The sequence of this T cell receptor beta chain was determined in a study of cytomegalovirus exposure and HLA in healthy donors. While the first cohort had 650 to 850 subjects, the donors belonged to the separate validation cohort of about 130 subjects. The method was immunoSEQ multiplex PCR; TCRdb's version includes in-frame clones alone and lacks a portion of them. The top ten hold roughly 6.7% of the sample, which has tens of thousands of clones, 80% to 90% seen once. V was clipped by 3 bases and J by 0 bases; unmatched bases: 6. This CDR3 is built from 17 residues. Germline assignment: CDR1 SGHAT and CDR2 FQNNGV.

Material: PBMCs. The J gene is TRBJ2-7, the V gene TRBV11-2, with 12 bases that match TRBD1. This receptor was identified in a young woman in good health and CMV-seronegative. The CDR3: CASSLGTGGALSYEQYF. The CDR3 DNA sequence: TGTGCCAGCAGCTTGGGGACAGGGGGCGCGCTCTCCTACGAGCAGTACTTC.